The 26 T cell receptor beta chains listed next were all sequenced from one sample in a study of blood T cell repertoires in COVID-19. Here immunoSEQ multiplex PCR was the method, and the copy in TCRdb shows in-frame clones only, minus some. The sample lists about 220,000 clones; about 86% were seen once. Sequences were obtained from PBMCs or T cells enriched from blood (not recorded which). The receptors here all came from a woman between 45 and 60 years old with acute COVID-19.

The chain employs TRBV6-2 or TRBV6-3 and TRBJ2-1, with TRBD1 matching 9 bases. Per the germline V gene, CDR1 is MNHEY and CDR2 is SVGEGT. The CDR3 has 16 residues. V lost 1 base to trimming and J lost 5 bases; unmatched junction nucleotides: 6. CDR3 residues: CASSYYRDRADNEQFF. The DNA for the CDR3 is TGTGCCAGCAGTTACTACCGGGACAGGGCCGACAATGAGCAGTTCTTC.

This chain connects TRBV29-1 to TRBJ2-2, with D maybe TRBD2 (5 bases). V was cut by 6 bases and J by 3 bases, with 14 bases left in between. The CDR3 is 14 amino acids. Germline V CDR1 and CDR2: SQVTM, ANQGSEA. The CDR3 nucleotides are TGCAGCGTAGCGGACTTGGGCGACACCGGGGAGCTGTTTTTT. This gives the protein CSVADLGDTGELFF.

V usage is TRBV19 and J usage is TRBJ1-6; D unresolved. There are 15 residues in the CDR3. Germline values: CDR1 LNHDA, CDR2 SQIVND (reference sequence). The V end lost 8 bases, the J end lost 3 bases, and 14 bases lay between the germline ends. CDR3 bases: TGTGCCAGTTCAAACCGACTCGTCTATAATTCACCCCTCCACTTT. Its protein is CASSNRLVYNSPLHF.

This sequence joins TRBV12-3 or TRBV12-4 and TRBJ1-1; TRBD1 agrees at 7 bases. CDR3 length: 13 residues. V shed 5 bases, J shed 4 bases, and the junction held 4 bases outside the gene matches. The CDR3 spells CASSMGQFTEAFF. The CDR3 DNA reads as TGTGCCAGCAGTATGGGACAGTTCACTGAAGCTTTCTTT.

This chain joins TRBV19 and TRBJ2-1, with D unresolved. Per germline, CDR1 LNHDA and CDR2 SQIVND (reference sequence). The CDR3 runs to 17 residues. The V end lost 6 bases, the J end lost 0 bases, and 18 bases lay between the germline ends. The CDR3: CASSRSDIPSSYNEQFF. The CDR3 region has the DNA TGTGCCAGTAGCAGATCCGACATTCCGAGCTCCTACAATGAGCAGTTCTTC.

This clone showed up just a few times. CDR3 DNA sequence: TGTGCCAGTCGCACAGGGGGTAATTCCTACGAGCAGTACTTC. Translating gives CASRTGGNSYEQYF. The chain uses TRBV19 and TRBJ2-7, with TRBD1 identical over 8 bases. With 8 bases clipped from V and 1 base from J, the junction kept 7 bases outside the gene matches. This CDR3 is built from 14 residues. Germline values: CDR1 LNHDA, CDR2 SQIVND (reference sequence).

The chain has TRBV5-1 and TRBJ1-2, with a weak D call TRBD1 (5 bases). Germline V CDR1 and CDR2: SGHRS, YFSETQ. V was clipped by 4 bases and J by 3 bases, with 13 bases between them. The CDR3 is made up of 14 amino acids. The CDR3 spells CASSLNGGDYGYTF. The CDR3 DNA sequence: TGCGCCAGCAGCCTCAACGGAGGGGACTATGGCTACACCTTC.

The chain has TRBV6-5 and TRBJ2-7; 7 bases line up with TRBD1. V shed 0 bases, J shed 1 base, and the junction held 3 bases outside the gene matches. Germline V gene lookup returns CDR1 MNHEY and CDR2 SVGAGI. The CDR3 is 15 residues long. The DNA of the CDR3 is TGTGCCAGCAGTTACTCCCCGGGACAGTCCTACGAGCAGTACTTC. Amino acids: CASSYSPGQSYEQYF.

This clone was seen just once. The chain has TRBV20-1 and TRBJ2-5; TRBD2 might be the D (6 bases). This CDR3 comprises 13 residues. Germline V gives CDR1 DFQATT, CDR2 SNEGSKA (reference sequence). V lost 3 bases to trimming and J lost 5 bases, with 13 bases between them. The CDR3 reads CSASSGSGETQYF. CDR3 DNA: TGCAGTGCTAGTTCCGGGAGTGGGGAGACCCAGTACTTC.

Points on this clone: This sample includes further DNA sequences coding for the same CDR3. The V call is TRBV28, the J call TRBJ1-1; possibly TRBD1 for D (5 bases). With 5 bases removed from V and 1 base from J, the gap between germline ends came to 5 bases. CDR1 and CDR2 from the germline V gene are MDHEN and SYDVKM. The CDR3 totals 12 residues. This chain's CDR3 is CASSDRNTEAFF. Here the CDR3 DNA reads TGTGCCAGCAGTGACAGGAACACTGAAGCTTTCTTT.

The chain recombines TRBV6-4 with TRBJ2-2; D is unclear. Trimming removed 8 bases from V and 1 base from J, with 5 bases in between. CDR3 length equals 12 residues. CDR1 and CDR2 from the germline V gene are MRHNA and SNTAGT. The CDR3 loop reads CASSQNTGELFF. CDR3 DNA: TGTGCCAGCTCCCAGAACACCGGGGAGCTGTTTTTT.

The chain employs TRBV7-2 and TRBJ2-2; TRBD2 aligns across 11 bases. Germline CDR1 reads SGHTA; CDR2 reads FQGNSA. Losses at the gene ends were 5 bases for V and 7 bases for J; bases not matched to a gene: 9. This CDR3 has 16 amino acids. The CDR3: CASSPRLAGSGGELFF. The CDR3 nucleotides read TGTGCCAGCAGCCCAAGACTAGCGGGATCCGGCGGGGAGCTGTTTTTT.

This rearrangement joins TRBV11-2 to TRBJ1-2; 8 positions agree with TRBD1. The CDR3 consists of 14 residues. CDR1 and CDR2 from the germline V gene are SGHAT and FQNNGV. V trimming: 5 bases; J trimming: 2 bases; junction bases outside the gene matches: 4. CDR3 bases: TGTGCCAGCAGCGACTCAGGGGGCAACTATGGCTACACCTTC. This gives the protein CASSDSGGNYGYTF.

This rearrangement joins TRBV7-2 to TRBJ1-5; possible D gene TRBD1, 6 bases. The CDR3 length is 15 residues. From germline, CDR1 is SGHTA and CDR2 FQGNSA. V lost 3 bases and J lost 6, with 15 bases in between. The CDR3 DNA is TGTGCCAGCAGCTTGATGGGGACAAGTGGTCAGCCCCAGCATTTT. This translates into CASSLMGTSGQPQHF.

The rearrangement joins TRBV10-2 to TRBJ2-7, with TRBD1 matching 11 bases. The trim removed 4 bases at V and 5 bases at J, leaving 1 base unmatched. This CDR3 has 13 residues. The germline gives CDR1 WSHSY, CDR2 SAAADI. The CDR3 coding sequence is TGCGCCAGCAGTGGGACAGGGGGCAACGAGCAGTACTTC. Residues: CASSGTGGNEQYF.

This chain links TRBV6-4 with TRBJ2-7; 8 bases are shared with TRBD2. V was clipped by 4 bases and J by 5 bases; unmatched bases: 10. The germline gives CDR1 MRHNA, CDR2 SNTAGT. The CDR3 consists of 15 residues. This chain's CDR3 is CASSGLGGLGDEQYF. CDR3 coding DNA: TGTGCCAGCAGTGGGTTAGGGGGACTAGGAGACGAGCAGTACTTC.

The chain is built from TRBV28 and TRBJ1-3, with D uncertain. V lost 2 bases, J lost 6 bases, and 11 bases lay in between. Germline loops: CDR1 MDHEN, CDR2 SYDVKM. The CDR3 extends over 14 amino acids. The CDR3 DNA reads TGTGCCAGCAGTTTAAGCGGATGGCTAAACACCATATATTTT. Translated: CASSLSGWLNTIYF. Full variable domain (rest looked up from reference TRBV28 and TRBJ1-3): DVKVTQSSRYLVKRTGEKVFLECVQDMDHENMFWYRQDPGLGLRLIYFSYDVKMKEKGDIPEGYSVSREKKERFSLILESASTNQTSMYLCASSLSGWLNTIYFGEGSWLTVV.

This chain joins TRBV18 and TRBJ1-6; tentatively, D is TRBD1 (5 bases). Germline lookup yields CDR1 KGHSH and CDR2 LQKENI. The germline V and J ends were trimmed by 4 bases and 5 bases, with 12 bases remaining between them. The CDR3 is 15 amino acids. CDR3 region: CASSLSTGDNSPLHF. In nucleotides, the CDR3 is TGTGCCAGCTCACTTAGTACAGGAGATAATTCACCCCTCCACTTT.

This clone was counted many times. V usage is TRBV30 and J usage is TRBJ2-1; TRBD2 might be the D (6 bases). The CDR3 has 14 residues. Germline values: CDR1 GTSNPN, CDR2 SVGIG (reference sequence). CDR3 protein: CGGVATPSYNEQFF. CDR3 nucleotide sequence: TGTGGCGGGGTAGCGACCCCTTCCTACAATGAGCAGTTCTTC.

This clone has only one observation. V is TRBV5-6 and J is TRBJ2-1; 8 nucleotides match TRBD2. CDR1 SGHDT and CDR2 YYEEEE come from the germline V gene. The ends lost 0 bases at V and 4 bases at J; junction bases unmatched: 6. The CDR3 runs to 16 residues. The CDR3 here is CASSLAPGLDYNEQFF. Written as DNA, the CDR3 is TGTGCCAGCAGCTTGGCTCCGGGACTAGATTACAATGAGCAGTTCTTC.

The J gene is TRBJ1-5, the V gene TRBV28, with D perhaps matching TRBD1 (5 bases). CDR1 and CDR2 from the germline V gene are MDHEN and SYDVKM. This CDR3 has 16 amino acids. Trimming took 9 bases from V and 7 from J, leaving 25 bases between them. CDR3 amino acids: CASWGGTGPTKQPQHF. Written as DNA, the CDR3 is TGTGCCAGTTGGGGGGGTACAGGCCCAACGAAACAGCCCCAGCATTTT.

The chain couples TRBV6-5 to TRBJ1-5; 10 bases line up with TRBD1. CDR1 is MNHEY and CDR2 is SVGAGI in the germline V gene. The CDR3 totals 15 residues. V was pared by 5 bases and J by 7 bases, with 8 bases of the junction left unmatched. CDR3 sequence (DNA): TGTGCCAGCAGTCCCCTGGGACAGGGGATCCAGCCCCAGCATTTT. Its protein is CASSPLGQGIQPQHF.

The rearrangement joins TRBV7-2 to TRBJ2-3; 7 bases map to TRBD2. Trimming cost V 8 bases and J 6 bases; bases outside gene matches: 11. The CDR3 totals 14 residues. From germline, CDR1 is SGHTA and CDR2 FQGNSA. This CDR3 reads CASWGGVGWDTQYF. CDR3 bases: TGTGCCAGCTGGGGGGGGGTGGGGTGGGATACGCAGTATTTT.

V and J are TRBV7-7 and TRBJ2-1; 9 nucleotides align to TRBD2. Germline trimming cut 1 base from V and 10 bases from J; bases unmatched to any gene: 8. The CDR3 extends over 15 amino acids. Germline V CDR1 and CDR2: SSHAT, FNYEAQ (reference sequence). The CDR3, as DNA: TGTGCCAGCAGCTTAGATATAGCGGGAGTCGGAGAGCAGTTCTTC. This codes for CASSLDIAGVGEQFF.

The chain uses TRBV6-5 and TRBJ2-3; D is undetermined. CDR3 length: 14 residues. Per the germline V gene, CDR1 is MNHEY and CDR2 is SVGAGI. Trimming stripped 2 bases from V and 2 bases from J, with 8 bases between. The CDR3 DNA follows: TGTGCCAGCAGTTACGTGCAGAACACAGATACGCAGTATTTT. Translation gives CASSYVQNTDTQYF.

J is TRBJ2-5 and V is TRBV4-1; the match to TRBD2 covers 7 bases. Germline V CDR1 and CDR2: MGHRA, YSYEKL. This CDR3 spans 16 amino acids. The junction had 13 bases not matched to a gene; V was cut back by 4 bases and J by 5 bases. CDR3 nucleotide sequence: TGCGCCAGCAGCCCCTCCGGGGGGACTCCTGGGGAGACCCAGTACTTC. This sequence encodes CASSPSGGTPGETQYF.